This T cell receptor beta chain was documented in a study of cytomegalovirus exposure and HLA in healthy donors. In germline, CDR1 is GTSNPN, CDR2 SVGIG (reference sequence). The CDR3 length is 12 residues. Trimming pared 8 bases from V and 0 bases from J, leaving 10 bases between. Primers for the PCR totalled 60 Vbeta and 13 Jbeta. Using immunoSEQ multiplex PCR, the repertoire was profiled, and TCRdb retains in-frame clones only, with some absent. The sample consists of fewer than 250,000 clones, around 80% of them appearing once. General study findings and limits: Later on, an analysis showed TCR association rates differing by HLA locus, with DRB1 the most and HLA-C the fewest. The study listed 150 to 200 cytomegalovirus-associated TCR beta chains.

Concerning this clone: Antigen specificity is unknown.

This rearrangement joins TRBV30 to TRBJ1-1; maybe TRBD1 (6 bases). The sequenced sample consisted of PBMCs. The receptor was isolated from a boy younger than 10 in good health and CMV-seronegative. The CDR3 DNA follows: TGTGCCGGGGGACAATTGAACACTGAAGCTTTCTTT. Residues: CAGGQLNTEAFF.